These 18 T cell receptor beta chains came from one sample sequenced in a study of shared clonotypes between healthy human individuals. Cells designated naive CD8 were CD45RO-negative and were positively selected for CCR7, with terminally differentiated effector memory CD45RA+ cells excluded. Sequenced by immunoSEQ multiplex PCR; TCRdb stores in-frame clones only, minus some. Among some 600,000 clones listed, about 95% were seen once. The sequenced material came from naive CD8+ T cells sorted from blood. All receptors come from a woman aged 25 to 45 in good health.

V is TRBV14 and J is TRBJ2-2; perhaps D is TRBD1 or TRBD2 (5 bases each). CDR1 is SGHDN and CDR2 is FVKESK in the germline V gene. This CDR3 comprises 15 residues. Trimming shortened V by 4 bases and J by 6 bases, and 15 bases separated the two germline ends. The CDR3 DNA follows: TGTGCCAGCAGCCCTGGGGGATCTTGGTCCGGGGAGCTGTTTTTT. Translated: CASSPGGSWSGELFF.

This chain links TRBV11-1 with TRBJ2-2; no reliable D call. The CDR3 runs 11 residues. Germline V gene data show CDR1 as SGHAT and CDR2 as FQDESV (reference sequence). Trimming pared 5 bases from V and 4 bases from J, leaving 2 bases between. In nucleotides, the CDR3 is TGTGCCAGCAGCGCCACCGGGGAGCTGTTTTTT. This sequence encodes CASSATGELFF.

On this clone: One end of the junction varies from germline; a read error may be responsible. V usage is TRBV7-8 and J usage is TRBJ2-1; TRBD2 matches at 8 bases. The CDR3 runs 15 residues. The germline gives CDR1 SGHVS, CDR2 FQNEAQ. The CDR3, as DNA: TGTGCCAGCAGCTTAAGTAGCGGGACCCCCAATCAGCAGTTCTTC. It specifies CASSLSSGTPNQQFF.

The gene calls are TRBV30 and TRBJ2-7, with 9 bases lining up with TRBD2. The junction had 5 bases not matched to a gene; V was cut back by 2 bases and J by 6 bases. Germline V gene data show CDR1 as GTSNPN and CDR2 as SVGIG (reference sequence). This CDR3 has 13 amino acids. This CDR3 reads CAWSSSGRLEQYF. In DNA, the CDR3 is TGTGCCTGGAGTTCCAGCGGGAGGCTCGAGCAGTACTTC.

The rearrangement joins TRBV15 to TRBJ2-7, with D unresolved. V lost 3 bases and J 3 bases, leaving 9 bases between the germline ends. The CDR3 consists of 13 residues. Per germline, CDR1 LNHNV and CDR2 YYDKDF (reference sequence). The CDR3 loop is CATSSPADYEQYF. The DNA of the CDR3 is TGTGCCACCAGCAGCCCGGCGGACTACGAGCAGTACTTC.

The V and J genes are TRBV6-5 and TRBJ2-7; no clear D. CDR1 and CDR2 from the germline V gene are MNHEY and SVGAGI. V lost 2 bases to trimming and J lost 7 bases, with 6 bases between them. This CDR3 is 11 amino acids long. CDR3 DNA: TGTGCCAGCAGTTACGGGATGGAGCAGTACTTC. Amino acids: CASSYGMEQYF.

This chain uses TRBV10-3 with TRBJ1-3; D remains ambiguous. V was pared by 0 bases and J by 0 bases, with 12 bases between. Germline loops: CDR1 ENHRY, CDR2 SYGVKD. The CDR3 covers 17 residues. CDR3 bases: TGTGCCATCAGTGAGTCCATAGGTTCCACCTCTGGAAACACCATATATTTT. Amino acids: CAISESIGSTSGNTIYF.

V usage is TRBV4-2 and J usage is TRBJ2-1, with 8 bases lining up with TRBD2. The germline V gene has CDR1 LGHNA and CDR2 YNFKEQ. V dropped 3 bases and J dropped 6; count of bases not matched to a gene: 7. The CDR3 is 15 residues long. Here the CDR3 reads CASSQRSGSPNEQFF. For the CDR3, the DNA is TGTGCCAGCAGCCAGAGAAGCGGGAGCCCCAATGAGCAGTTCTTC.

This clone was detected only once. The rearrangement links TRBV10-1 to TRBJ2-5; D not certain. CDR3 length equals 13 residues. The V gene lost 3 bases and the J gene lost 4 bases, with 9 bases spanning the gap. Germline CDR1 is WNHNN and CDR2 is SYGVQD (reference sequence). The CDR3 DNA sequence: TGCGCCAGCAGTGACGCGAGTGGAGAGACCCAGTACTTC. It translates to CASSDASGETQYF.

This clone has a single count. The chain employs TRBV10-2 and TRBJ1-1; tentative D call: TRBD1 (6 bases). This CDR3 comprises 13 residues. The germline V gene has CDR1 WSHSY and CDR2 SAAADI. Trimming left V 2 bases short and J 8 bases short, with 12 bases between. The CDR3 nucleotides read TGCGCCAGCAGTGAGCCCTCTGACAGGGAAGCTTTCTTT. Encoded protein: CASSEPSDREAFF.

The chain recombines TRBV10-3 with TRBJ2-7; tentatively, D is TRBD1 (6 bases). Trimming took off 3 bases at V and 2 bases at J, with 14 bases between the two ends. This CDR3 has 15 residues. In germline, CDR1 is ENHRY, CDR2 SYGVKD. CDR3 nucleotide sequence: TGTGCCATCAGTGACCGACAGGTCTTAACCTACGAGCAGTACTTC. Translated, it gives CAISDRQVLTYEQYF.

The rearrangement joins TRBV15 to TRBJ2-1; D remains unclear. This CDR3 has 15 residues. Germline-derived CDR1 and CDR2 are LNHNV and YYDKDF (reference sequence). The germline V and J ends were trimmed by 4 bases and 0 bases, with 10 bases remaining between them. CDR3 residues: CATSTGRSSYNEQFF. In DNA form, the CDR3 reads TGTGCCACCAGCACTGGACGGAGCTCCTACAATGAGCAGTTCTTC. Combining the CDR3 with reference TRBV15 and TRBJ2-1 gives the whole variable domain DAMVIQNPRYQVTQFGKPVTLSCSQTLNHNVMYWYQQKSSQAPKLLFHYYDKDFNNEADTPDNFQSRRPNTSFCFLDIRSPGLGDTAMYLCATSTGRSSYNEQFFGPGTRLTVL.

The chain employs TRBV7-8 and TRBJ2-1, with 11 bases matching TRBD2. Germline trimming cut 4 bases from V and 4 bases from J; bases unmatched to any gene: 3. Germline loops: CDR1 SGHVS, CDR2 FQNEAQ. The CDR3 is 15 amino acids. In DNA form, the CDR3 reads TGTGCCAGCAGCTCCGTAGCGGGGGGGTACAATGAGCAGTTCTTC. This codes for CASSSVAGGYNEQFF.

The chain uses TRBV27 and TRBJ1-4; TRBD1 matches at 8 bases. The CDR3 loop spans 13 amino acids. The germline V gene has CDR1 MNHEY and CDR2 SMNVEV (reference sequence). V lost 6 bases and J lost 8; bases outside the gene matches: 5. The CDR3 region has the DNA TGTGCCAGCAGGGCCCCAGGGGGCGAAAAACTGTTTTTT. Its protein product is CASRAPGGEKLFF.

The CDR3 reads CASSLGATAVVAPTNQETQYF. For the CDR3, the DNA is TGTGCCAGCAGTTTGGGGGCGACAGCCGTAGTAGCGCCCACAAATCAAGAGACCCAGTACTTC. The rearrangement uses TRBV28 and TRBJ2-5; D might be TRBD1 (6 bases). The CDR3 runs to 21 residues. The germline V gene has CDR1 MDHEN and CDR2 SYDVKM. V was pared by 3 bases and J by 2 bases, with 31 bases between.

The chain is built from TRBV25-1 and TRBJ1-1, with D unresolved. Trimming removed 3 bases at V and 4 bases at J, with 15 bases between. In germline, CDR1 is MGHDK, CDR2 SYGVNS. The CDR3 extends over 15 amino acids. This CDR3 is CASSEAKLEGTEAFF. The DNA for the CDR3 is TGTGCCAGCAGTGAGGCTAAGCTTGAGGGCACTGAAGCTTTCTTT.

This clone was counted once. For the CDR3, the DNA is TGTGCCAGCAGGGGGAGGAGCGCTGAAGCTTTCTTT. Encoded protein: CASRGRSAEAFF. This chain links TRBV2 with TRBJ1-1; D is unresolved. Looked up from germline, CDR1 is SNHLY and CDR2 is FYNNEI. The CDR3 has 12 amino acids. The V and J ends lost 6 bases and 6 bases respectively, with 11 bases between them.

This chain links TRBV28 with TRBJ1-3; TRBD1 is a possible D gene (5 bases). The CDR3 totals 17 residues. Per germline, CDR1 MDHEN and CDR2 SYDVKM. Trimming shortened V by 4 bases and J by 0 bases, and 16 bases separated the two germline ends. In nucleotides, the CDR3 is TGTGCCAGCAGTTCCACTGTTCCGGGGACCTCTGGAAACACCATATATTTT. This translates into CASSSTVPGTSGNTIYF.